This TCR beta chain emerged from a study of T cell repertoires in cytomegalovirus infection. Whole-study context: Public TCR beta signature analysis indicated the presence of both CMV infection and matching HLA type. Broader study findings: HLA-C-restricted CMV-specific TCR beta clonotypes prevailed in the ex vivo response.

This clonotype was seen more than once but under ten times. Antigen unknown. The CDR3 length is 18 residues. Germline-derived CDR1 and CDR2 are SGHAT and FQNNGV. V was clipped by 8 bases and J by 2 bases, with 25 bases between them. TCRdb fed the reads into MiXCR, producing one record per CDR3 protein. In the table there are 640,000 or so distinct CDR3 sequences, around 32% of which are singletons. The chain uses TRBV11-2 and TRBJ1-5, with D possibly matching TRBD1 (5 bases). The receptor comes from a human donor in good health (CMV status not recorded). Some clones in this sample may be carry-over from other donors' samples. This specimen consisted of cultured PBMCs, obtained from culture after CMV antigen stimulation. CDR3 loop: CASSLTGLWGIGNQPQHF. The CDR3 DNA follows: TGTGCCAGCTCCCTCACCGGGTTGTGGGGCATTGGCAATCAGCCCCAGCATTTT.